This passage covers 7 T cell receptor beta chains from one sample sequenced in a study of T cells in narcolepsy. Sequencing used immunoSEQ multiplex PCR; TCRdb keeps in-frame clones, though not all of them. In the table there are some 25,000 clones, 70% to 90% of which are singletons. Sequencing was performed on memory (CD45RA-) CD4+ T cells from blood. The receptors come from a human donor in good health.

This clone was counted between two and nine times. This chain uses TRBV11-2 with TRBJ1-6; tentatively, D is TRBD1 (6 bases). This CDR3 has 14 amino acids. The V and J ends lost 3 bases and 7 bases respectively, with 10 bases between them. Germline assignment: CDR1 SGHAT and CDR2 FQNNGV. CDR3 region: CASSFQGSNSPLHF. CDR3 nucleotide sequence: TGTGCCAGCAGCTTTCAGGGGTCCAATTCACCCCTCCACTTT.

This chain links TRBV6-1 with TRBJ1-5; possibly TRBD1 for D (5 bases). V was shortened by 5 bases and J by 4 bases, with 12 bases between the two germline ends. The CDR3 has 14 residues. Germline V gene sequence: CDR1 MNHNS, CDR2 SASEGT. The CDR3: CASSLTRGNQPQHF. The CDR3 region has the DNA TGTGCCAGCAGTTTGACGAGGGGAAATCAGCCCCAGCATTTT.

CDR3 bases: TGTGCCAGCAGTTACTCCGCAAACGAGCAGTACTTC. The encoded protein is CASSYSANEQYF. This chain connects TRBV6-5 to TRBJ2-7, with no clear D. This CDR3 has 12 residues. V was pared by 0 bases and J by 5 bases, with 5 bases between. Germline CDR1 and CDR2: MNHEY and SVGAGI.

This chain uses TRBV6-5 with TRBJ2-7; possible D gene TRBD2, 7 bases. The CDR3 loop spans 15 amino acids. Germline V gene data show CDR1 as MNHEY and CDR2 as SVGAGI. The ends were cut back, 4 bases at V and 3 bases at J, with 16 bases in the middle. The CDR3 sequence is CASSFGRGGGYEQYF. CDR3 in DNA: TGTGCCAGCAGTTTTGGCCGGGGAGGGGGCTACGAGCAGTACTTC.

This clone was seen a few times. The chain recombines TRBV7-9 with TRBJ2-2; D is perhaps TRBD1 (6 bases). The germline CDR1 and CDR2 sequences are SEHNR and FQNEAQ (reference sequence). Trimming removed 1 base from V and 5 bases from J, with 8 bases in between. The CDR3 is 14 amino acids. CDR3 DNA: TGTGCCAGCAGCTTAGGACAGGCAACCGGGGAGCTGTTTTTT. Its translation: CASSLGQATGELFF.

The chain has TRBV6-5 and TRBJ2-3; TRBD2 agrees at 13 bases. Germline trimming cut 6 bases from V and 4 bases from J; bases unmatched to any gene: 1. Per the germline V gene, CDR1 is MNHEY and CDR2 is SVGAGI. This CDR3 is built from 14 residues. The CDR3 bases are TGTGCCAGCAGACTAGCGGGAGGGGCAGATACGCAGTATTTT. It codes for CASRLAGGADTQYF.

This rearrangement joins TRBV29-1 to TRBJ1-2; 10 bases are a match to TRBD1. The germline V gene encodes CDR1 SQVTM and CDR2 ANQGSEA. J was trimmed by 8 bases and V by 5 bases; bases with no gene match: 11. The CDR3 has 14 amino acids. CDR3 sequence (DNA): TGCAGCGTTCCTCCGGGACAGGGGAGTGAGGGCTACACCTTC. Its protein is CSVPPGQGSEGYTF.